The 17 T cell receptor beta chains below were found in one sample sequenced in a study of T cell responses to AZD1222 COVID-19 vaccine. This table comes from immunoSEQ multiplex PCR, and its TCRdb copy is limited to in-frame clones, with some not included. Among approximately 140,000 clones listed, 94% were seen once. The sample was peripheral blood, taken on day 0 of AZD1222 vaccination. The receptor set was obtained from an adult in good health.

The chain carries TRBV6-2 or TRBV6-3 and TRBJ2-2, with TRBD2 matching 8 bases. Germline CDR1 MNHEY, CDR2 SVGEGT. The CDR3 spans 16 residues. V was clipped by 2 bases and J by 5 bases; unmatched bases: 7. The CDR3 nucleotides read TGTGCCAGCAGTTACGAGCGGGAGTTCGGGACCGGGGAGCTGTTTTTT. Translating gives CASSYEREFGTGELFF.

The rearrangement joins TRBV7-8 to TRBJ2-7; D call uncertain. Germline V gives CDR1 SGHVS, CDR2 FQNEAQ. The CDR3 contains 15 residues. Trimming took 1 base from V and 2 from J, leaving 12 bases between them. The CDR3, as DNA: TGTGCCAGCAGCTTAGAACAGAACCTCGCCTACGAGCAGTACGTC. Its translation is CASSLEQNLAYEQYV.

The chain joins TRBV7-9 to TRBJ1-2, with 9 bases fitting TRBD1. Germline trimming cut 5 bases from V and 6 bases from J; bases unmatched to any gene: 4. The germline CDR1 and CDR2 sequences are SEHNR and FQNEAQ (reference sequence). CDR3 length: 13 residues. This CDR3 is CASSPGQGNGYTF. CDR3 bases: TGTGCCAGCAGCCCGGGACAGGGAAATGGCTACACCTTC.

The gene calls are TRBV6-2 or TRBV6-3 and TRBJ1-5, with D unclear. Trimming shortened V by 2 bases and J by 4 bases, and 12 bases separated the two germline ends. Per germline, CDR1 MNHEY and CDR2 SVGEGT. The CDR3 extends over 15 amino acids. The CDR3 region is CASSYRRQRNQPQHF. The CDR3 region has the DNA TGTGCCAGCAGTTACAGGCGGCAGAGAAATCAGCCCCAGCATTTT.

The V and J genes are TRBV2 and TRBJ1-5; no firm D call. Trimming removed 0 bases from V and 6 bases from J, with 9 bases in between. The germline CDR1 and CDR2 sequences are SNHLY and FYNNEI. This CDR3 is built from 14 residues. CDR3 nucleotides: TGTGCCAGCAGTGAAGCGTCCGAGGGTCAGCCCCAGCATTTT. Protein sequence: CASSEASEGQPQHF.

The chain employs TRBV28 and TRBJ1-2; 11 bases map to TRBD1. V lost 0 bases to trimming and J lost 2 bases; unmatched junction nucleotides: 2. The CDR3 loop spans 16 amino acids. CDR1 is MDHEN, CDR2 SYDVKM, per germline. As DNA, the CDR3 is TGTGCCAGCAGTTTATGGGGGACAGGGGGAAACTATGGCTACACCTTC. Residues: CASSLWGTGGNYGYTF.

The chain is built from TRBV28 and TRBJ1-1; 7 bases fit TRBD1. Per germline, CDR1 MDHEN and CDR2 SYDVKM. J was trimmed by 8 bases and V by 4 bases; bases with no gene match: 7. CDR3 size: 13 residues. In DNA, the CDR3 is TGTGCCAGCAGTTCCAAACAGGGGCCCGAAGCTTTCTTT. Translating it yields CASSSKQGPEAFF.

The chain uses TRBV12-3 or TRBV12-4 and TRBJ1-2, with D possibly matching TRBD1 (6 bases). CDR3 length: 13 residues. The V and J ends lost 4 bases and 8 bases respectively, with 14 bases between them. The CDR3 sequence is CASSYTGSGGYTF. The CDR3 coding sequence is TGTGCCAGCAGTTACACAGGGTCGGGAGGCTACACCTTC.

This chain links TRBV30 with TRBJ1-5; unclear D gene. The V gene's germline CDR1 is GTSNPN and CDR2 SVGIG (reference sequence). This CDR3 contains 13 residues. Trimming removed 0 bases from V and 7 bases from J, with 10 bases in between. Here the CDR3 reads CAWSVLAAQPQHF. The CDR3 coding sequence is TGTGCCTGGAGTGTACTAGCGGCACAGCCCCAGCATTTT.

The genes are TRBV2 and TRBJ2-3; a possible D gene is TRBD1 (6 bases). The V gene lost 1 base and the J gene lost 2 bases, with 13 bases spanning the gap. The CDR3 has 16 residues. Germline-derived CDR1 and CDR2 are SNHLY and FYNNEI. In DNA, the CDR3 is TGTGCCAGCAGTGAAGGGGGGCGGCTCCCCACAGATACGCAGTATTTT. It is translated as CASSEGGRLPTDTQYF.

The chain recombines TRBV29-1 with TRBJ2-1, with 16 nucleotides matching TRBD2. V lost 6 bases, J lost 6 bases, and 5 bases stayed unmatched. The germline CDR1 and CDR2 sequences are SQVTM and ANQGSEA. The CDR3 length is 15 residues. The CDR3 sequence: CSVPGTSGGANEQFF. CDR3 DNA: TGCAGCGTGCCCGGGACTAGCGGGGGGGCCAATGAGCAGTTCTTC.

The J gene is TRBJ2-2, the V gene TRBV19, with a tentative D call TRBD1 (6 bases). In germline, CDR1 is LNHDA, CDR2 SQIVND (reference sequence). The length of the CDR3 is 14 residues. The ends were cut back, 7 bases at V and 6 bases at J, with 15 bases in the middle. CDR3 in amino acids: CASKEAGEAGELFF. Here the CDR3 DNA reads TGTGCCAGTAAAGAGGCAGGGGAAGCCGGGGAGCTGTTTTTT. Filled out from reference TRBV19 and TRBJ2-2, the complete variable domain reads DGGITQSPKYLFRKEGQNVTLSCEQNLNHDAMYWYRQDPGQGLRLIYYSQIVNDFQKGDIAEGYSVSREKKESFPLTVTSAQKNPTAFYLCASKEAGEAGELFFGEGSRLTVL.

J is TRBJ1-2 and V is TRBV28; D unresolved. The CDR3 runs to 13 residues. The germline CDR1 and CDR2 sequences are MDHEN and SYDVKM. The V end lost 5 bases, the J end lost 11 bases, and 18 bases lay between the germline ends. The CDR3, as DNA: TGTGCCAGCAGTATCCGGAGAGAGAGATGGTACACCTTC. It encodes CASSIRRERWYTF.

This clone appeared once. The genes are TRBV4-1 and TRBJ2-7, with D possibly matching TRBD2 (7 bases). Between the trimmed V and J ends, which lost 0 bases and 2 bases, there was a span of 11 bases. This CDR3 has 15 residues. Germline CDR1 reads MGHRA; CDR2 reads YSYEKL. The CDR3 spells CASSQDSGGTYEQYV. CDR3 in DNA: TGCGCCAGCAGCCAAGATTCGGGGGGCACCTACGAGCAGTACGTC.

The chain employs TRBV28 and TRBJ1-5, with 8 bases matching TRBD1. This CDR3 contains 15 residues. V was pared by 6 bases and J by 5 bases, with 9 bases of the junction left unmatched. Per the germline V gene, CDR1 is MDHEN and CDR2 is SYDVKM. In DNA, the CDR3 is TGTGCCAGCAGCCAGAGGACAGGGAGGGATCAGCCCCAGCATTTT. This translates into CASSQRTGRDQPQHF.

The rearrangement links TRBV25-1 to TRBJ1-2; unclear D gene. Germline V CDR1 and CDR2: MGHDK, SYGVNS. Trimming took 1 base from V and 4 from J, leaving 10 bases between them. This CDR3 is 14 amino acids long. CDR3 DNA sequence: TGTGCCAGCAGTGAATGGGGTAATAGCTATGGCTACACCTTC. This codes for CASSEWGNSYGYTF.

The chain uses TRBV11-2 and TRBJ1-2, with D unresolved. Trimming cost V 5 bases and J 8 bases, with 21 bases left between them. The CDR3 length is 15 residues. CDR1 and CDR2 from the germline V gene are SGHAT and FQNNGV. The CDR3 DNA follows: TGTGCCAGCAGCCCACCAACGGACGGCTCTAGGGGCTACACCTTC. Protein sequence: CASSPPTDGSRGYTF.